This T cell receptor (beta chain) was retrieved from a study of blood T cell repertoires in COVID-19. Study-wide context: COVID-19 samples from acute and convalescent phases originated in the United States, Italy and Spain. PBMCs, B-cell-depleted T cells, or T cells provided the cDNA or gDNA that made up the material.

The trim removed 1 base at V and 6 bases at J, leaving 5 bases unmatched. This CDR3 spans 15 amino acids. Germline CDR1 SGHVS, CDR2 FNYEAQ. The protocol was immunoSEQ multiplex PCR, while the TCRdb copy is restricted to in-frame clones and leaves out a portion. The data show 150,000 to 200,000 clones, roughly nine tenths seen once. This clonotype originated in a man aged 55-75 years with active or convalescent COVID-19. The V gene is TRBV7-6, the J gene TRBJ1-5; 8 bases line up with TRBD1. Sequencing was done on a sample of peripheral blood. CDR3 nucleotides: TGTGCCAGCAGCTTAGGTCAGGGGGCTAGTCAGCCCCAGCATTTT. Amino acids: CASSLGQGASQPQHF.